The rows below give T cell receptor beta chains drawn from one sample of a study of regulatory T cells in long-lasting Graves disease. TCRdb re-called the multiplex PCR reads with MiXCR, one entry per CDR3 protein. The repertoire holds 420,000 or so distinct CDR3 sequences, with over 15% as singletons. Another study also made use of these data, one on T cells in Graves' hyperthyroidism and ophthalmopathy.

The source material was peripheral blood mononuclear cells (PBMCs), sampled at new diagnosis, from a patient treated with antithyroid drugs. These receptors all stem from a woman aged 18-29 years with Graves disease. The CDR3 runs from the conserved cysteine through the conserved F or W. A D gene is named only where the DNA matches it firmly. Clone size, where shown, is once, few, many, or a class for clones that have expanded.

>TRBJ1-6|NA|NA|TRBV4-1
TGCGCCAGCAGCCAAGACGGTACGGGGAGAAAGAATTCACCCCTCCACTTT
CASSQDGTGRKNSPLHF
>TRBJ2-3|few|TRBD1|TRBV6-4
TGTGCCAGCAGTGACTCGATTTCAGGGGGAGTAGATACGCAGTATTTT
CASSDSISGGVDTQYF
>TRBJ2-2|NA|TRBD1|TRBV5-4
TGTGCCAGCAGCTTTCCGCCCCCCGGGACAGGGCACACCGGGGAGCTGTTTTTT
CASSFPPPGTGHTGELFF
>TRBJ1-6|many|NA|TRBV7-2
TGTGCCAGCAGCTTAAACAGATCAAATTCACCCCTCCACTTT
CASSLNRSNSPLHF
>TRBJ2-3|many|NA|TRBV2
TGTGCCAGCAGTGAACCGGGGCTGAGCACAGATACGCAGTATTTT
CASSEPGLSTDTQYF
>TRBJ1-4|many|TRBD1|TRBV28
TGTGCCAGCAGTCCTAGGACAGGGCTTACTAATGAAAAACTGTTTTTT
CASSPRTGLTNEKLFF
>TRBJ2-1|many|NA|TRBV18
TGTGCCAGCTCACCACCGGGCAGGGGTATGGGCAATGAGCAGTTCTTC
CASSPPGRGMGNEQFF
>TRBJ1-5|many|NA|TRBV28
TGTGCCAGCAGTCCGACAGCCAACAGCAATCAGCCCCAGCATTTT
CASSPTANSNQPQHF
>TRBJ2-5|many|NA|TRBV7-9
TGTGCCAGCAGTCGAAGCGGCGGGGTTAGCCAAGAGACCCAGTACTTC
CASSRSGGVSQETQYF
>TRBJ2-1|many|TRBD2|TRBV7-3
TGTGCCAGCAGACCTATCCCACTAGCGGGAGGGATCAATGAGCAGTTCTTC
CASRPIPLAGGINEQFF
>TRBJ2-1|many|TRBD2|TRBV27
TGTGCCAGCAGCACTAGCGGCTACAATGAGCAGTTCTTC
CASSTSGYNEQFF
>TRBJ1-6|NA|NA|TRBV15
TGTGCCACCAGCAGAGATCTTCGGGGAAACTCACCCCTCCACTTT
CATSRDLRGNSPLHF
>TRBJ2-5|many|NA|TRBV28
TGTGCCAGCATCAGGGATTTTTGGGGTCAGACCCAGTACTTC
CASIRDFWGQTQYF
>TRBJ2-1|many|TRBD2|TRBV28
TGTGCCAGCAGTTTTGGCCTAGCGGGAGGGGATGAGCAGTTCTTC
CASSFGLAGGDEQFF
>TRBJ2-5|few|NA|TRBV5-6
TGTGCCAGCAGCCGGGGGACGGCGGGGCTACAAGAGACCCAGTACTTC
CASSRGTAGLQETQYF
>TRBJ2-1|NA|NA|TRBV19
TGTGCCAGTAGTGAGGCAGACCCTTCCGATGAGCAGTTCTTC
CASSEADPSDEQFF
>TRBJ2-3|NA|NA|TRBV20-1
TGCAGTGCTAGAGGGTCCAAAGATACGCAGTATTTT
CSARGSKDTQYF
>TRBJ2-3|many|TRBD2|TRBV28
TGTGCCAGCAGTTTGGTAGGGCTGAGCGGGGCTAGCACAGATACGCAGTATTTT
CASSLVGLSGASTDTQYF